The entry below describes one T cell receptor beta chain. The data derive from a study of blood T cell repertoires in COVID-19. Study summary: The study drew acute and convalescent COVID-19 samples from the United States, Italy and Spain. PBMCs, B-cell-depleted T cells, or T cells provided the cDNA or gDNA that made up the material.

Original processing notes: By means of reference gene primer amplification, nucleated cell counts were estimated. Clones were read by immunoSEQ multiplex PCR, and TCRdb kept only the in-frame ones, dropping some. V and J calls and clone size are as listed in that table; D and trimming were resolved from the DNA. The sample records 60,000 to 95,000 clones, about nine tenths being singletons. V was cut by 0 bases and J by 8 bases, with 13 bases left in between. The CDR3 length is 14 residues. Looked up from germline, CDR1 is ENHRY and CDR2 is SYGVKD. The TCR sequence derives from a woman aged 80 or older with active or convalescent COVID-19. The sequenced sample consisted of peripheral blood. The rearrangement uses TRBV10-3 and TRBJ1-2, with D perhaps matching TRBD1 (6 bases). DNA of the CDR3: TGTGCCATCAGTGAGTCATCAGCAGGGGACGGCTACACCTTC. It encodes CAISESSAGDGYTF.